The text below deals with one T cell receptor beta chain. The data were taken from a study of T cell changes during pregnancy in multiple sclerosis. Using immunoSEQ multiplex PCR, the repertoire was profiled, and TCRdb retains in-frame clones only, with some absent. The top ten clones hold 2% to 3% of a sample with roughly 57,000 clones, roughly nine tenths of them seen once. The sequences come from peripheral blood, collected in the first trimester of pregnancy. This clonotype originated in a female donor with multiple sclerosis, enrolled in a pregnancy study.

The CDR3 sequence is CSVEGQLGQTSSYNEQFF. CDR3 DNA sequence: TGCAGCGTTGAAGGGCAATTAGGACAGACGAGCTCCTACAATGAGCAGTTCTTC. The J gene is TRBJ2-1, the V gene TRBV29-1; D is perhaps TRBD1 (6 bases). Looked up from germline, CDR1 is SQVTM and CDR2 is ANQGSEA. The V end lost 1 base, the J end lost 0 bases, and 19 bases lay between the germline ends. There are 18 residues in the CDR3.